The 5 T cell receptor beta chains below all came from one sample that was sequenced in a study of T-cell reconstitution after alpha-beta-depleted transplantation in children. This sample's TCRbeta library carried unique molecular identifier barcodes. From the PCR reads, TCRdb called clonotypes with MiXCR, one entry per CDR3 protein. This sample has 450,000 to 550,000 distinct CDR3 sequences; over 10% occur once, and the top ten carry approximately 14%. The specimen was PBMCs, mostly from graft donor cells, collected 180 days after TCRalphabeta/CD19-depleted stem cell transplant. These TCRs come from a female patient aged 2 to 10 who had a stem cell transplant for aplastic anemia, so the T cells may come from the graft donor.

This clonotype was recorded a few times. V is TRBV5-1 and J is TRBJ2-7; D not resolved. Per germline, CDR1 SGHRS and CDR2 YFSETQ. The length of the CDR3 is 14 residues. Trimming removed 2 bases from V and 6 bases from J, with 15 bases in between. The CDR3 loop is CASSLGGSAREQYV. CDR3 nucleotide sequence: TGCGCCAGCAGCTTAGGCGGCTCGGCGCGCGAGCAGTACGTC.

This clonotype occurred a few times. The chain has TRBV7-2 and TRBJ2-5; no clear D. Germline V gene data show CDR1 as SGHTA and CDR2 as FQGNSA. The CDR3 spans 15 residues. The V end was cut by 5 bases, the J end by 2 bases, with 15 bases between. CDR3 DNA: TGTGCCAGCAGCCCCAGTTCGGGCCCGCAAGAGACCCAGTACTTC. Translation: CASSPSSGPQETQYF.

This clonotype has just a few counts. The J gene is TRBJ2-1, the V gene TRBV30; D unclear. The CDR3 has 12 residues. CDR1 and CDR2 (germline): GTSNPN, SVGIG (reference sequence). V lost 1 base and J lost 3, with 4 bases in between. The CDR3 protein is CAWSEVYNEQFF. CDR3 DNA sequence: TGTGCCTGGAGTGAGGTCTACAATGAGCAGTTCTTC.

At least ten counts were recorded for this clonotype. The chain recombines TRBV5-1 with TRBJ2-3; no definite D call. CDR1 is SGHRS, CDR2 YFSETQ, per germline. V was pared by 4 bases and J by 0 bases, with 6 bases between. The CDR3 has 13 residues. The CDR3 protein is CASSHPSTDTQYF. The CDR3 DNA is TGCGCCAGCAGCCACCCTAGCACAGATACGCAGTATTTT.

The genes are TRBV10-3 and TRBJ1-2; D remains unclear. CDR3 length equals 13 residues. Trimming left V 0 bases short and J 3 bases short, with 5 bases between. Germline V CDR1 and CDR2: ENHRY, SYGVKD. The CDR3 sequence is CAISESAYYGYTF. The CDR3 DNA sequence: TGTGCCATCAGTGAGTCGGCATACTATGGCTACACCTTC.